This TCR beta chain is from a study of blood T cell repertoires in COVID-19. Study details: The United States, Italy and Spain provided the acute and convalescent COVID-19 samples.

This CDR3 is built from 14 residues. In germline, CDR1 is LNHDA, CDR2 SQIVND (reference sequence). V was shortened by 6 bases and J by 6 bases, with 18 bases between the two germline ends. Original processing methods: Amplification from reference gene primers served as the basis for estimated nucleated cell counts. The assay was immunoSEQ multiplex PCR, and TCRdb's table has in-frame clones only and misses some. For V, J and clone size, that table is used; D and trimming come from the DNA. The sample lists about 130,000 clones; approximately 82% were seen once. The TCR comes from a woman aged 45-65 years with acute or convalescent COVID-19. V and J are TRBV19 and TRBJ2-7; possibly TRBD2 for D (5 bases). Sequencing was done on a sample of peripheral blood. The CDR3 nucleotides are TGTGCCAGTAGCCTGGACGGACTCGATTCCGAGCAGTACTTC. It encodes CASSLDGLDSEQYF.